This TCR beta chain derives from a study of early T cells in non-severe SARS-CoV-2 infection. At the level of the study: Bulk RNA from unsorted whole blood was sequenced; chains were unpaired.

The study's findings and limits: There was a bias toward anti-spike CD8 responses in VDJdb matching, which missed private and CD4 specificities.

Tagging with unique molecular identifiers was applied to individual cDNA molecules. A single record per CDR3 protein comes from TCRdb applying MiXCR to the 5' RACE reads. The table has over 25,000 distinct CDR3 sequences, approximately 4.2% seen once; the top ten hold 12%. As regards this clonotype: As yet, its antigen is unknown.

The V and J ends lost 0 bases and 2 bases respectively, with 12 bases between them. CDR3 length: 15 amino acids. Germline V gene sequence: CDR1 SGDLS, CDR2 YYNGEE. The chain recombines TRBV9 with TRBJ2-7; either TRBD1 or TRBD2 may fit D (5 bases each). This TCR was recovered from an adult who was a healthcare worker with PCR-confirmed SARS-CoV-2 infection or an uninfected control (not recorded which). Input material: whole blood. CDR3: CASSVDSGQTYEQYF. CDR3 DNA sequence: TGTGCCAGCAGCGTAGATTCGGGGCAGACCTACGAGCAGTACTTC.